This T cell receptor beta chain was captured in a study of identical twins. Study-wide points: Monozygotic twins shared more out-of-frame TCR alpha than recombination models predicted.

This clonotype has a handful of counts. Its antigen is not identified. Healthy Caucasians supplied all donations. Template switching (which added a universal primer site) was used, and cDNA carried unique molecular identifiers. TCRdb used MiXCR to reprocess the 5' RACE reads, holding one entry per CDR3 protein. The sample has approximately 280,000 distinct CDR3 sequences; under 9% are singletons. V trimming: 3 bases; J trimming: 4 bases; junction bases outside the gene matches: 4. The CDR3 is 14 amino acids. Germline CDR1 is SGHTA and CDR2 is FQGNSA. Separately, the same data were catalogued under a study of yellow fever vaccine responses in identical twins.

The rearrangement joins TRBV7-2 to TRBJ1-2, with 8 bases aligning to TRBD1. The sequence was collected from a woman aged 18-29 years in good health. Source material: memory (CD45RO+) T cells sorted from blood. The CDR3 region has the DNA TGTGCCAGCAGCTTCCAGGGGGCGGCCTATGGCTACACCTTC. Translated, it gives CASSFQGAAYGYTF. Using reference TRBV7-2 and TRBJ1-2 for the parts outside the CDR3, the full variable domain is GAGVSQSPSNKVTEKGKDVELRCDPISGHTALYWYRQSLGQGLEFLIYFQGNSAPDKSGLPSDRFSAERTGGSVSTLTIQRTQQEDSAVYLCASSFQGAAYGYTFGSGTRLTVV.